The 13 T cell receptor beta chains below were found in one sample sequenced in a study of T cells in Graves' hyperthyroidism and ophthalmopathy. Amplified TCR beta CDR3 regions came from RNA transcripts. The HTBI primer set drove a first-round RT-PCR of the TCR CDR3. TCRdb fed the multiplex PCR reads into MiXCR, producing one record per CDR3 protein. The data contain 750,000 to 950,000 distinct CDR3 sequences, about 38% of them singletons. Sequenced material: blood. These receptors originate from a man between 18 and 29 years old with Graves' hyperthyroidism.

This clonotype has only one observation. The chain employs TRBV2 and TRBJ1-5; D is perhaps TRBD1 (6 bases). Trimming left V 3 bases short and J 7 bases short, with 13 bases between. This CDR3 contains 14 residues. Germline V gene lookup returns CDR1 SNHLY and CDR2 FYNNEI. The CDR3 protein is CASSEADSEQPQHF. The CDR3 DNA reads TGTGCCAGCAGTGAGGCGGACAGCGAGCAGCCCCAGCATTTT.

This clonotype was recorded only once. Compared with germline, one end of the junction differs, possibly owing to a read error. The chain carries TRBV14 and TRBJ1-2; 11 bases align to TRBD1. CDR3 size: 16 residues. CDR1 and CDR2 from the germline V gene are SGHDN and FVKESK. The DNA for the CDR3 is TGTGCCAGCAGCCTCCAGAGGACAGGGGGCCACTATGGCCACACCTTC. As protein: CASSLQRTGGHYGHTF.

This clonotype was counted many times. CDR3 bases: TGTGCCACCAGCAGAGATAGCAGGACTAATCAGCCCCAGCATTTT. Translated, it gives CATSRDSRTNQPQHF. The chain carries TRBV15 and TRBJ1-5; D not certain. Trimming took off 0 bases at V and 4 bases at J, with 10 bases between the two ends. Per the germline V gene, CDR1 is LNHNV and CDR2 is YYDKDF (reference sequence). The CDR3 is 15 amino acids.

The V and J genes are TRBV19 and TRBJ1-2; 8 bases map to TRBD1. This CDR3 comprises 14 residues. V was clipped by 1 base and J by 8 bases; unmatched bases: 6. Germline V gene lookup returns CDR1 LNHDA and CDR2 SQIVND (reference sequence). CDR3 in amino acids: CASSIAGQGRGYTF. Written as DNA, the CDR3 is TGTGCCAGTAGTATAGCAGGACAGGGACGAGGCTACACCTTC.

The table lists this clonotype with a few counts. The rearrangement uses TRBV6-1 and TRBJ1-5, with D possibly being TRBD1 (6 bases). The CDR3 has 14 amino acids. Trimming stripped 6 bases from V and 2 bases from J, with 11 bases between. The V gene's germline CDR1 is MNHNS and CDR2 SASEGT. CDR3 coding DNA: TGTGCCAGCAGCGAGGACAGTGGCAATCAGCCCCAGCATTTT. It encodes CASSEDSGNQPQHF.

The V and J genes are TRBV12-3 or TRBV12-4 and TRBJ1-5; 8 bases are a match to TRBD1. V was pared by 4 bases and J by 7 bases, with 6 bases of the junction left unmatched. There are 14 residues in the CDR3. The CDR3 reads CASSWGQEGQPQHF. The CDR3, as DNA: TGTGCCAGCAGTTGGGGACAGGAGGGACAGCCCCAGCATTTT.

The chain employs TRBV20-1 and TRBJ2-5, with unresolved D. Germline CDR1 and CDR2: DFQATT and SNEGSKA (reference sequence). This CDR3 has 14 amino acids. Trimming left V 6 bases short and J 0 bases short, with 14 bases between. The CDR3, as DNA: TGCAGTGCGCCCCCCTCCAGGTACCAAGAGACCCAGTACTTC. This translates into CSAPPSRYQETQYF.

This clonotype was recorded a few times. This sequence joins TRBV7-2 and TRBJ1-3; tentatively, D is TRBD1 (5 bases). The CDR3 runs to 15 residues. Trimming shortened V by 4 bases and J by 4 bases, and 14 bases separated the two germline ends. Germline V gene lookup returns CDR1 SGHTA and CDR2 FQGNSA. The CDR3 nucleotides read TGTGCCAGCAGCTGGGAGGGGAGAAGGGGAAACACCATATATTTT. Residues: CASSWEGRRGNTIYF. The entire variable domain, with the rest obtained from reference TRBV7-2 and TRBJ1-3, is as follows: GAGVSQSPSNKVTEKGKDVELRCDPISGHTALYWYRQSLGQGLEFLIYFQGNSAPDKSGLPSDRFSAERTGGSVSTLTIQRTQQEDSAVYLCASSWEGRRGNTIYFGEGSWLTVV.

This clonotype occurred many times. The rearrangement uses TRBV15 and TRBJ2-5; D not certain. V shed 6 bases and J shed 4 bases, with 18 bases lying between them. In germline, CDR1 is LNHNV, CDR2 YYDKDF (reference sequence). The CDR3 is 15 amino acids. The CDR3 coding sequence is TGTGCCACCAGTCGAGATCGATTTCGCGGAGAGACCCAGTACTTC. Encoded protein: CATSRDRFRGETQYF.

This clonotype was detected many times. V gene TRBV10-3 combines with J gene TRBJ1-4, with D maybe TRBD1 (6 bases). This CDR3 is built from 12 residues. Trimming removed 0 bases at V and 12 bases at J, with 8 bases between. Per germline, CDR1 ENHRY and CDR2 SYGVKD. The CDR3 loop is CAISESRTELFF. Here the CDR3 DNA reads TGTGCCATCAGTGAGTCACGGACAGAACTGTTTTTT.

This clonotype showed up many times. This chain connects TRBV15 to TRBJ2-7; D is possibly TRBD1 (5 bases). Germline loops: CDR1 LNHNV, CDR2 YYDKDF (reference sequence). CDR3 length: 15 amino acids. With 0 bases removed from V and 1 base from J, the gap between germline ends came to 10 bases. The CDR3 coding sequence is TGTGCCACCAGCAGAGATCCAGGGAATTCCTACGAGCAGTACTTC. This encodes CATSRDPGNSYEQYF. Based on the CDR3 plus reference TRBV15 and TRBJ2-7, the full variable domain is DAMVIQNPRYQVTQFGKPVTLSCSQTLNHNVMYWYQQKSSQAPKLLFHYYDKDFNNEADTPDNFQSRRPNTSFCFLDIRSPGLGDTAMYLCATSRDPGNSYEQYFGPGTRLTVT.

This clonotype occurred a few times. The genes are TRBV12-3 or TRBV12-4 and TRBJ2-7, with D possibly matching TRBD1 (5 bases). Trimming left V 5 bases short and J 3 bases short, with 14 bases between. This CDR3 has 14 residues. CDR3 DNA: TGTGCCAGCAGTCCTGGACAAACTGGCTACGAGCAGTACTTC. The encoded protein is CASSPGQTGYEQYF.

This chain uses TRBV9 with TRBJ2-7, with 10 bases fitting TRBD2. CDR1 SGDLS and CDR2 YYNGEE come from the germline V gene. The CDR3 length is 15 residues. With V trimmed by 3 bases and J by 4 bases, 7 bases remained unmatched. Here the CDR3 DNA reads TGTGCCAGCAGCGCCCGGACTAGCGGAGGGTACGAGCAGTACTTC. Translation: CASSARTSGGYEQYF.